This is a list of T cell receptor beta chains from one sample in a study of shared clonotypes between healthy human individuals. Sequencing used immunoSEQ multiplex PCR; TCRdb keeps in-frame clones, though not all of them. The sample lists more than 450,000 clones; 79% were seen once. Sequencing used PBMCs. Receptors originate from a woman in her 40s in good health. Some clones in this sample may be carry-over from other donors' samples. Both conserved end residues are part of each CDR3. The order of the fields is D gene, CDR3 length, V gene, clone size, J gene, CDR3 DNA, CDR3 protein. The D gene is left open where the match is weak. The size entry is marked missing in some rows and otherwise reads once, few, many or a size class.

d_call: .
cdr3_length: 16
v_call: TRBV7-3
clone_size: .
j_call: TRBJ2-2
cdr3_nt: TGTGCCAGCAGCCCCCAAAGTGGGGGGAACACCGGGGAGCTGTTTTTT
cdr3_aa: CASSPQSGGNTGELFF

d_call: TRBD2
cdr3_length: 19
v_call: TRBV6-1
clone_size: .
j_call: TRBJ2-7
cdr3_nt: TGTGCCAGCAGTGAAGCGCGGGATCTAGCGGGGTCGGGGCCCTACGAGCAGTACTTC
cdr3_aa: CASSEARDLAGSGPYEQYF

d_call: TRBD2
cdr3_length: 18
v_call: TRBV27
clone_size: .
j_call: TRBJ2-5
cdr3_nt: TGTGCCAGCAGTCCCGGACCTGGACTAGCCGAGTACCAAGAGACCCAGTACTTC
cdr3_aa: CASSPGPGLAEYQETQYF

d_call: .
cdr3_length: 14
v_call: TRBV21-1
clone_size: .
j_call: TRBJ1-1
cdr3_nt: TGTGCCAGCAGCCGGACAGGGGGCCACACTGAAGCTTTCTTT
cdr3_aa: CASSRTGGHTEAFF

d_call: .
cdr3_length: 15
v_call: TRBV29-1
clone_size: .
j_call: TRBJ2-1
cdr3_nt: TGCAGCGCCGAGGGGGGGGAGGAGGCCTACAATGAGCAGTTCTTC
cdr3_aa: CSAEGGEEAYNEQFF

d_call: .
cdr3_length: 14
v_call: TRBV9
clone_size: .
j_call: TRBJ2-7
cdr3_nt: TGTGCCAGCAGCGTGTCGGACAGCCAGGGTGGGCAGTACTTC
cdr3_aa: CASSVSDSQGGQYF

d_call: TRBD2
cdr3_length: 18
v_call: TRBV4-2
clone_size: .
j_call: TRBJ2-5
cdr3_nt: TGTGCCAGCAGCCGAGCCCCAGCGGGAAGCGCGAAACACGAGACCCAGTACTTC
cdr3_aa: CASSRAPAGSAKHETQYF

d_call: .
cdr3_length: 12
v_call: TRBV12-1
clone_size: .
j_call: TRBJ2-7
cdr3_nt: TGTGCCAGCAGCTTTCGGCCCTACGAGCAGTACTTC
cdr3_aa: CASSFRPYEQYF

d_call: TRBD1
cdr3_length: 17
v_call: TRBV5-4
clone_size: .
j_call: TRBJ1-4
cdr3_nt: TGTGCCAGCAGCAGGGGACAGGACCGAACAACTAATGAAAAACTGTTTTTT
cdr3_aa: CASSRGQDRTTNEKLFF

d_call: .
cdr3_length: 14
v_call: TRBV28
clone_size: once
j_call: TRBJ1-5
cdr3_nt: TGTGCCAGCAGTTTAGGGGGGGGGCGTCAGCCCCAGCATTTT
cdr3_aa: CASSLGGGRQPQHF

d_call: .
cdr3_length: 15
v_call: TRBV28
clone_size: .
j_call: TRBJ2-3
cdr3_nt: TGTGCCAGCAGTTCGGCAGGAGTTCCCACAGATACGCAGTATTTT
cdr3_aa: CASSSAGVPTDTQYF

d_call: .
cdr3_length: 14
v_call: TRBV18
clone_size: .
j_call: TRBJ2-5
cdr3_nt: TGTGCCAGCTCACCTGGTAGGAGTCAAGAGACCCAGTACTTC
cdr3_aa: CASSPGRSQETQYF

d_call: .
cdr3_length: 16
v_call: TRBV4-2
clone_size: .
j_call: TRBJ2-2
cdr3_nt: TGTGCCAGCAGCCATTATGGTGGGGGCGACACCGGGGAGCTGTTTTTT
cdr3_aa: CASSHYGGGDTGELFF

d_call: TRBD2
cdr3_length: 16
v_call: TRBV5-1
clone_size: .
j_call: TRBJ2-3
cdr3_nt: TGCGCCAGCAGCCCGGGACTAGCGGGTACCACAGATACGCAGTATTTT
cdr3_aa: CASSPGLAGTTDTQYF